The present T cell receptor beta chain was sequenced within a study of cytomegalovirus exposure and HLA in healthy donors (dated by TCRdb to between 2016 and 2019). In the study overall: In an earlier analysis of 587 of the donors, less than 350 Gb of sequence data and some 100 million unique TCR beta sequences from about 179 million T cells were reported. The study aimed to test whether signatures of past pathogen exposure could be identified by cataloging public T cell receptors. Along with the approximately 700-subject first cohort, a separate validation cohort of over a hundred different subjects was used. A later analysis re-analyzed previously published TCR beta repertoires from 666 donors and added high-resolution HLA genotyping to study TCR occurrence patterns. An early release covering roughly 600 HLA-typed donors comprised 300 to 350 gigabases of sequencing data and 85 million to 100 million unique TCR sequences. The study used immunosequencing to profile the T cell repertoires of hundreds of subjects and linked those repertoires to cytomegalovirus serostatus. HLA typing included class I and class II loci at four-digit resolution. About five DR-DQ haplotypes were treated as single units for association and clustering because of strong linkage in the cohort. The later analysis used no new phenotypic data to find candidate immune exposures, relying instead on TCR beta sequences and their occurrence across donors. Among 300 to 450 genotyped donors of the cohort, an average of approximately 250,000 unique TCR beta nucleotide sequences were sequenced per donor, roughly a sixth of them non-productive. All discovery cohort repertoires had been generated using a single sequencing platform. Alongside the repertoire data, information on donor age, sex, ethnicity and CMV serostatus was compiled. Of the roughly 420 genotyped donors, 75% to 85% were placed in the genetic ancestry cluster associated with self-reported Caucasian donors. Typing coverage differed by locus: A, B, C, DRB1 and DQB1 were typed in about 629-640 donors, DQA1 in around 500, DPA1 in nearly 610, and DPB1 in 400 to 480. To decide whether each TCR beta V gene segment behaved as functional or pseudogenic, an earlier analysis of 587 of the donors relied on high-throughput TCR beta sequencing. To predict cytomegalovirus infection status, the study brought together high-throughput TCR immunosequencing, statistical association of individual TCRs with disease status, and machine learning. Genome-wide SNP genotypes for about 65% of the roughly 700 donors were used in a later genetic analysis, which treated that subset as a discovery cohort.

What the authors observed across the whole study: A later genetic analysis associated a missense DCLRE1C variant with V-gene and J-gene trimming of TCR beta chains, and an independent cohort replicated the association. A later analysis reported that several top co-occurrence clusters appeared linked to parvovirus B19, influenza, CMV and Epstein-Barr virus. Approximately 18 rarely observed V segments, including chromosome 9 orphons, were excluded from the earlier analysis of approximately 600 of the donors because counts were too low. A further reported finding was that TCR beta sequences accurately predicted the HLA-A and HLA-B alleles for most subjects in the first cohort. While some public TCRs were present in many individuals, most TCR sequences turned up only very rarely across donors. When HLA alleles, especially DR and DQ, strongly co-occurred, attributing TCR associations to individual alleles was difficult. An earlier analysis of several hundred of the donors showed that most TCR beta V segments appeared in productive rearrangements either about 90% or about 30% of the time, which broadly matched IMGT annotations. Compared with equally common non-associated chains, HLA-associated TCR beta chains in a later analysis were more clonally expanded and had lower generation probabilities. For the cohort, immune exposure information was limited to CMV serostatus. It was suggested by the authors that the approach could potentially be generalized to other disease states and immunological phenotypes. The 87-base-pair reads could not distinguish some IMGT-functional V segments, including TRBV6-2 and TRBV6-3, so those segments were excluded. A few of the identified cytomegalovirus-associated TCR beta chains were confirmed in vitro to be specific for cytomegalovirus antigens. Most CMV-associated TCR beta chains appeared to be HLA-restricted in a later analysis, and the HLA associations seemed to be driven largely by CMV exposure. Sequencing depth was assumed to be roughly uniform across donors in the presence/absence analyses, though that assumption may not hold. A later analysis found that TCR association rates varied across HLA loci, with DRB1 alleles showing the most associated TCRs and HLA-C alleles the fewest. Specific HLA alleles were associated with 15,000 to 20,000 TCR beta sequences at a false discovery rate of 0.05 in a later analysis. Compared with the 666-donor mean, donors in an Asian-associated ancestry cluster had fewer N-insertions in productive TCRs, according to a later genetic analysis. This cohort had only TCR beta chains sequenced, and the lack of alpha or paired-chain data limited which features could be detected. Because HLA typing was missing for some donors at each locus, association tests included only the typed subset. In both the original and validation cohorts, the classifier was reported to diagnose cytomegalovirus status with high specificity and sensitivity. The study gave a list of 150 to 200 TCR beta chains associated with cytomegalovirus. A group of highly shared sequence variants was considered likely to be a technical artifact of the sequencing pipeline. Correlated functional status among segregating V segments might be attributable to linkage disequilibrium, but an unknown experimental factor could not be ruled out.

In total, about 650 healthy bone marrow donors made up the cohort. All cohort members were sampled while nominally healthy, although unrecorded immune exposures were likely present. The donor was CMV seropositive and belonged to the group of some 290 seropositive cohort members. Each donor provided a peripheral blood sample, and peripheral blood mononuclear cells were used for TCR beta sequencing. Genomic DNA extraction from the blood cell samples was performed with the Qiagen DNeasy Blood Extraction Kit. To note about this clone: It has no known antigen specificity. No qualities accompany the bases; no much larger clone lies one base away.

Library prep was done by the immunoSEQ multiplex PCR assay. A mixture of 60 forward primers for TCR Vbeta segments and 13 reverse primers for TCR Jbeta segments was used in the multiplex PCR. A multiplex PCR assay on genomic DNA amplified the CDR3 region of rearranged TCR beta genes. On the Illumina HiSeq System, the amplified TCR beta libraries were sequenced as 87-base-pair reads. Concerning the study's data processing: A later analysis counted 65 million to 90 million unique TCR beta chains across the 666 repertoires, and approximately 11 million of these chains were shared by at least two donors. Raw reads were error-corrected and collapsed into unique sequences by a nearest-neighbor algorithm in which closely related sequences were merged to remove PCR and sequencing errors. V, D and J gene segments were assigned by aligning CDR3 sequences to IMGT reference sequences. Each retained sequence needed at least a six-nucleotide match to both a V gene segment and a J gene segment. A rearrangement was called productive if the CDR3 had no stop codons and remained in frame with V and J, and every other rearrangement was called non-productive. Following IMGT convention, CDR3 was defined as the stretch from the second conserved V-encoded cysteine up to the conserved J-encoded phenylalanine. The earlier analysis of about 610 of the donors excluded any sequence lacking an unambiguous match to a single V gene segment. In an earlier analysis of approximately 610 of the donors, V segments were called functional above 56.7% productive rearrangements and were called segregating when the between-donor standard deviation exceeded 5%. A statistical classification framework was developed to diagnose cytomegalovirus status using the catalog of TCR beta chain sequences. In a later analysis, V and J genes were assigned by comparing TCR nucleotide sequences against IMGT/GENE-DB human TR gene sequences. A later analysis assigned CDR3 sequences and most-parsimonious VDJ recombination scenarios with the TCRdist pipeline. In a later analysis, each TCR beta chain was defined by its CDR3 amino acid sequence together with its V-gene family, and reads lacking a unique V-gene family were excluded. In a later analysis, several hundred highly shared, low-generation-probability nucleotide sequences were removed to address suspected cross-contamination and a sequencing artifact. A later analysis calculated a clonal expansion index for each public chain from normalized within-repertoire ranks of inferred template counts. A later analysis computed generation probabilities with a VDJ recombination model fitted to out-of-frame rearrangements, and checked the results against IGoR. In a later analysis, TCR-TCR, TCR-HLA and TCR-CMV co-occurrence was scored with hypergeometric tests, and a repertoire-size bias correction was applied to TCR pairs. False discovery rates were estimated in a later analysis by permuting HLA or CMV assignments 20 times. In a later analysis, co-occurring TCRs were grouped using DBSCAN, and TCRdist sequence similarity was added for clustering within HLA-allele-positive subsets. Co-occurrence clustering excluded repertoires with fewer than 30,000 or more than 120,000 public chains, plus five with anomalous nucleotide sharing. TCRdb provides this immuneACCESS table in a form limited to in-frame rearrangements. Some clones are lacking; in checked studies, under half of them reflect an unresolved V gene, and why the rest are absent is not known. V and J calls and clone size are as listed in that table; D and trimming were resolved from the DNA. The sample profile shows around 100,000 clones; about three quarters of them were found once. Together, the top ten hold approximately 4.8% of the sample.

As encoded in the germline V gene, CDR1 is SNHLY while CDR2 is FYNNEI. The germline V and J ends show losses of 3 bases and 2 bases respectively, and no gene match explains 13 bases of the junction. The CDR3 runs 18 amino acids, cysteine and phenylalanine included. Only the CDR3 region is kept as DNA, spanning 54 bases read in frame from base 1. The rearrangement joined TRBV2 to TRBJ2-7; TRBD2 lines up with 10 middle nucleotides. Material for sequencing was PBMCs. The TCR originated in a male donor in good health and CMV-seropositive. CDR3 sequence: CASSESASGGPFPYEQYF. The nucleotide sequence is TGTGCCAGCAGTGAGTCGGCTAGCGGGGGTCCTTTCCCCTACGAGCAGTACTTC. The entire variable domain, with the stretches around the CDR3 drawn from the reference TRBV2 and TRBJ2-7 proteins, is EPEVTQTPSHQVTQMGQEVILRCVPISNHLYFYWYRQILGQKVEFLVSFYNNEISEKSEIFDDQFSVERPDGSNFTLKIRSTKLEDSAMYFCASSESASGGPFPYEQYFGPGTRLTVT.